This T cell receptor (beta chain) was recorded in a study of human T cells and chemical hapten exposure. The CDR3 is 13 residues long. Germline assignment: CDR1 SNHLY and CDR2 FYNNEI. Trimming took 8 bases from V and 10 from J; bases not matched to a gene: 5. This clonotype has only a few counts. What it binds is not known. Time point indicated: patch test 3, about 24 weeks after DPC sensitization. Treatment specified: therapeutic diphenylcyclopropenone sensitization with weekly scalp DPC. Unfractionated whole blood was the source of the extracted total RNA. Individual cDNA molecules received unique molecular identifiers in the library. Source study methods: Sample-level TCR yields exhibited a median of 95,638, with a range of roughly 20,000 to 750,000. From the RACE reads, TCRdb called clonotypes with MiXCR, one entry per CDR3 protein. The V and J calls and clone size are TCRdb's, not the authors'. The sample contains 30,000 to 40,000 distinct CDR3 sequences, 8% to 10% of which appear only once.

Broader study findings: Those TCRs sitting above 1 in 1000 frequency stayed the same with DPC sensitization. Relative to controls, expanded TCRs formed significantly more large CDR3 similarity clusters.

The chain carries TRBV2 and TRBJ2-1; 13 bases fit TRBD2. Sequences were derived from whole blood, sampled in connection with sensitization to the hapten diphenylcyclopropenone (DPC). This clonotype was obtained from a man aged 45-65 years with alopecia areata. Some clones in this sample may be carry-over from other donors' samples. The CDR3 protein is CASGTSGIGEQFF. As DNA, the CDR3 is TGTGCCAGCGGGACTAGCGGGATTGGGGAGCAGTTCTTC.